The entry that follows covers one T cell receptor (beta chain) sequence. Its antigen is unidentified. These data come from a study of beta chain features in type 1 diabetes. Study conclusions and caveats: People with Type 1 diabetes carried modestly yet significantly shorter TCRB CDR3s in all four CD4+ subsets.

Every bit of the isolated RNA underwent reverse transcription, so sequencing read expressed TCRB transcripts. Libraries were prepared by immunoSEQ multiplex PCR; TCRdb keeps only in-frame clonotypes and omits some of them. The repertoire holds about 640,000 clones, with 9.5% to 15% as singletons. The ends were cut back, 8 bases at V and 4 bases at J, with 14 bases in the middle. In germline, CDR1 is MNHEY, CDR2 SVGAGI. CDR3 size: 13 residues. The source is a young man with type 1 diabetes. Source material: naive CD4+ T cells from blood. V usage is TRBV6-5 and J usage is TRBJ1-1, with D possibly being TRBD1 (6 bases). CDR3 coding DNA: TGTGCCAGCTACCCTAGGGACACCACTGAAGCTTTCTTT. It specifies CASYPRDTTEAFF.